The text below deals with one T cell receptor (beta chain). The sample is drawn from a study of blood T cell repertoires in COVID-19. Study in general: Collection of acute and convalescent COVID-19 samples took place in the United States, Italy and Spain. T cells, B-cell-depleted T cells, or PBMCs supplied cDNA or gDNA.

The CDR3 has 12 amino acids. Trimming took off 4 bases at V and 7 bases at J, with 12 bases between the two ends. From germline, CDR1 is SGHRS and CDR2 YFSETQ. TCRdb keeps only in-frame clones here, not all; method: immunoSEQ multiplex PCR. The table lists approximately 12,000 clones, roughly four fifths of them singletons, with 30% to 35% in the top ten. Input material: peripheral blood. The gene calls are TRBV5-1 and TRBJ2-7, with D perhaps TRBD1 (6 bases). The TCR was taken from a human donor in a cohort sampled during active COVID-19. CDR3 DNA sequence: TGCGCCAGCAGCGTAGGACAGAATGAGCAGTACTTC. Encoded protein: CASSVGQNEQYF. The full variable domain, in which reference TRBV5-1 and TRBJ2-7 provide the parts outside the CDR3, is KAGVTQTPRYLIKTRGQQVTLSCSPISGHRSVSWYQQTPGQGLQFLFEYFSETQRNKGNFPGRFSGRQFSNSRSEMNVSTLELGDSALYLCASSVGQNEQYFGPGTRLTVT.